One and the same sample provided the 7 T cell receptor beta chains below, sequenced in a study of post-analysis software for immune sequencing data. Findings of the study overall: Patients used five TRBV segments, including TRBV5-6, TRBV5-1 and TRBV20-1, more often than controls.

These TCRs are of unknown antigen specificity. Every TCR beta cDNA library bore unique molecular identifiers. TCRdb passed the PCR reads through MiXCR, listing each CDR3 protein once. The table includes some 890,000 distinct CDR3 sequences, roughly 50% detected once. The material sequenced was blood. These TCRs come from a girl between 5 and 17 years old with multiple sclerosis.

The V and J genes are TRBV3-1 and TRBJ2-5; 8 positions match TRBD1. Germline CDR1 reads LGHDT; CDR2 reads YNNKEL (reference sequence). V dropped 4 bases and J dropped 11; count of bases not matched to a gene: 12. The CDR3 spans 14 residues. CDR3 nucleotides: TGTGCCAGCAGCCGGGACAGGCTGAGTGGGACACAGTACTTC. Translating gives CASSRDRLSGTQYF.

The chain employs TRBV5-1 and TRBJ1-2, with a weak D call TRBD1 (6 bases). CDR3 length: 15 amino acids. Germline CDR1 and CDR2: SGHRS and YFSETQ. Deletions cut 4 bases from V and 3 bases from J, with 16 bases between. The CDR3 region has the DNA TGCGCCAGCAGCACTCAACAGGGATTAGACTATGGCTACACCTTC. Protein: CASSTQQGLDYGYTF.

This chain connects TRBV29-1 to TRBJ2-1; maybe TRBD2 (5 bases). Germline lookup yields CDR1 SQVTM and CDR2 ANQGSEA. The CDR3 runs 15 residues. V was clipped by 4 bases and J by 7 bases, with 20 bases between them. The CDR3 bases are TGCAGCGTTGCCGGGCTAGCAGGAGGATTGAATGAGCAGTTCTTC. Amino acids: CSVAGLAGGLNEQFF.

The chain joins TRBV20-1 to TRBJ2-1; 8 bases match TRBD2. The CDR3 spans 14 residues. V lost 6 bases and J lost 4; bases outside the gene matches: 8. Germline loops: CDR1 DFQATT, CDR2 SNEGSKA (reference sequence). The CDR3 nucleotides are TGCAGTGCAAGGACTAGCCAGAATTACAATGAGCAGTTCTTC. This sequence encodes CSARTSQNYNEQFF.

In its sample, this clonotype was seen a few times. V is TRBV6-5 and J is TRBJ2-7; maybe TRBD2 (6 bases). Germline V gene data show CDR1 as MNHEY and CDR2 as SVGAGI. V dropped 0 bases and J dropped 3 bases, with 9 bases sitting between them. The CDR3 spans 14 residues. CDR3 in amino acids: CASSYSSGLYEQYF. CDR3 DNA sequence: TGTGCCAGCAGTTACTCCAGCGGGCTCTACGAGCAGTACTTC.

This chain links TRBV29-1 with TRBJ2-1, with D hard to call. Germline values: CDR1 SQVTM, CDR2 ANQGSEA. With 7 bases removed from V and 5 bases from J, the gap between germline ends came to 21 bases. The CDR3 runs 15 residues. CDR3 bases: TGCAGCGCTACGGGCCGCTCCGTCAAAAACAATGAGCAGTTCTTC. This codes for CSATGRSVKNNEQFF.

The rearrangement uses TRBV29-1 and TRBJ2-1, with 11 positions matching TRBD2. This CDR3 is built from 13 residues. Per germline, CDR1 SQVTM and CDR2 ANQGSEA. With 7 bases clipped from V and 9 bases from J, the junction kept 8 bases outside the gene matches. Here the CDR3 reads CSGTSGSGVEQFF. The CDR3 region has the DNA TGCAGCGGTACTAGCGGGAGTGGGGTTGAGCAGTTCTTC.